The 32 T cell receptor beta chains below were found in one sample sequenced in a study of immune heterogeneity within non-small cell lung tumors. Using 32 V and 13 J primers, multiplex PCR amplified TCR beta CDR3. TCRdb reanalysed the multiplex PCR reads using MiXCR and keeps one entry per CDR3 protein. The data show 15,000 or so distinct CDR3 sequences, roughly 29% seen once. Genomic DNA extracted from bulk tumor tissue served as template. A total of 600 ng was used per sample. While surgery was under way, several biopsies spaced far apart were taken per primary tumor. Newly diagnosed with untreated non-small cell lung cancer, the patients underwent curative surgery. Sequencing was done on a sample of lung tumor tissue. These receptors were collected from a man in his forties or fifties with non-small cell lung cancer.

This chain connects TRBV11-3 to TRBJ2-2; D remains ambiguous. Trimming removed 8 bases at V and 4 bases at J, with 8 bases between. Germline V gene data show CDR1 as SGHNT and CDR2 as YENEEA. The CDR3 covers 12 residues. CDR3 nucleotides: TGTGCCAGCGGGCCTTTCACCGGGGAGCTGTTTTTT. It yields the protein CASGPFTGELFF.

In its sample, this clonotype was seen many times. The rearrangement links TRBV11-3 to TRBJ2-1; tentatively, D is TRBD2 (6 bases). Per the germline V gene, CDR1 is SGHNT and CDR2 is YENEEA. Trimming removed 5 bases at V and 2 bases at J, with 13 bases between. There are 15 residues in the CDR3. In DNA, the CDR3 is TGTGCCAGCAGCCCCCGGCGGACTACCTACAATGAGCAGTTCTTC. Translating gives CASSPRRTTYNEQFF.

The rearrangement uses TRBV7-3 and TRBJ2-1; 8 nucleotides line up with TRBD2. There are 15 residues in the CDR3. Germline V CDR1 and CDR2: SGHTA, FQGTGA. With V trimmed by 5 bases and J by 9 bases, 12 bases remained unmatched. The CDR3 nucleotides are TGTGCCAGCAGCCGGACTAGCTTAAGTGGAGGTGAGCAGTTCTTC. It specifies CASSRTSLSGGEQFF. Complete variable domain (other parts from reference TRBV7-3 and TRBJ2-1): GAGVSQTPSNKVTEKGKYVELRCDPISGHTALYWYRQSLGQGPEFLIYFQGTGAADDSGLPNDRFFAVRPEGSVSTLKIQRTERGDSAVYLCASSRTSLSGGEQFFGPGTRLTVL.

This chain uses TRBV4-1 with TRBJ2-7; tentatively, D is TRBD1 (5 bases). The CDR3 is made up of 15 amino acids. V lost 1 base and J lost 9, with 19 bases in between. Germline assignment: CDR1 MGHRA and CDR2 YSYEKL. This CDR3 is CASSQVAQGRHAQYF. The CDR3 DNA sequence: TGCGCCAGCAGCCAAGTAGCCCAGGGTAGGCACGCGCAGTACTTC.

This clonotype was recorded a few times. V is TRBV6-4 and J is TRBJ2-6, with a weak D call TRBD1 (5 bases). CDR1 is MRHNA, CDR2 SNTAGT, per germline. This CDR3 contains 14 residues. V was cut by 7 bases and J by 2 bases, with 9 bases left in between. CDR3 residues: CASKAGPGANVLTF. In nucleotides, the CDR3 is TGTGCCAGCAAGGCAGGGCCTGGGGCCAACGTCCTGACTTTC.

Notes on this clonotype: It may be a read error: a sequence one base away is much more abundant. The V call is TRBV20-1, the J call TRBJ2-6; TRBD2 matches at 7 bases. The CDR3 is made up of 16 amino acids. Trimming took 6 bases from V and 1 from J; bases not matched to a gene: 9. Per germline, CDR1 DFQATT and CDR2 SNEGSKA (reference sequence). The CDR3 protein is CSAWTRGMSGANVLTF. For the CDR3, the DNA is TGCAGTGCCTGGACTAGAGGGATGTCTGGGGCCAACGTCCTGACTTTC.

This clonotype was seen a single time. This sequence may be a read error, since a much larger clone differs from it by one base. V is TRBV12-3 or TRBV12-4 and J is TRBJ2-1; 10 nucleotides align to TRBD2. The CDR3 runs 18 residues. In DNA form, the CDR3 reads TGTGCCAGCAGTTTAGAAGCGGGAGGGCCGGGTCATGCAATTGAGCGGTTCTTC. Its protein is CASSLEAGGPGHAIERFF.

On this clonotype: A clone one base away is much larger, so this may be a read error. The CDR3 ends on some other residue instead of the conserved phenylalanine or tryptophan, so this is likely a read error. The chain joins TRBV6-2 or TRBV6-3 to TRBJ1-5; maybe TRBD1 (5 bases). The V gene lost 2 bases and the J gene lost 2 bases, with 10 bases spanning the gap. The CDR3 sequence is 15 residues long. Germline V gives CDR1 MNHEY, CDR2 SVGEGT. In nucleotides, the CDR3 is TGTGCCAGCAGTTACGAAGGCAGGGGCAATCAGCCCCAGCATCTT. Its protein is CASSYEGRGNQPQHL.

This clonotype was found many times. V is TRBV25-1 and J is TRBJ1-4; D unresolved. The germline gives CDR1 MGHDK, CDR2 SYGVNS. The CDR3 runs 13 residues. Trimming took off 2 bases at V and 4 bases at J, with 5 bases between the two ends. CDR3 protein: CASSEQNNEKLFF. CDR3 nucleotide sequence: TGTGCCAGCAGTGAACAGAATAATGAAAAACTGTTTTTT.

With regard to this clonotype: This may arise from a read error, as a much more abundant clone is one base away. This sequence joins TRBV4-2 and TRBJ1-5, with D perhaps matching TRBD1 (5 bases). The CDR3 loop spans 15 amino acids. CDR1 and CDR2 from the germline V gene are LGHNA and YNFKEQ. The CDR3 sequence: CASSETGYSNQHQHF. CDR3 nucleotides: TGTGCCAGCTCAGAAACAGGATATAGCAATCAGCACCAGCATTTT.

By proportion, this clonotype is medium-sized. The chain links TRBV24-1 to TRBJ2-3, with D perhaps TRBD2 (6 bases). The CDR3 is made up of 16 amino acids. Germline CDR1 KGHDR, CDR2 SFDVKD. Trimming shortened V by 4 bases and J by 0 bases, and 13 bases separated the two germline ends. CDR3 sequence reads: CATSDPDYPSTDTQYF. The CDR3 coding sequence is TGTGCCACCAGTGACCCGGACTATCCTAGCACAGATACGCAGTATTTT.

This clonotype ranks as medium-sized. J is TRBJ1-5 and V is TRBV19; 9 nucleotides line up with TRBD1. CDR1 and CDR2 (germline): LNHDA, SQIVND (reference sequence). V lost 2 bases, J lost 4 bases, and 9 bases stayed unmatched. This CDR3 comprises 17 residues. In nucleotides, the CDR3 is TGTGCCAGTAGTATAATGGGGGGACAGGGTTTGAATCAGCCCCAGCATTTT. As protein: CASSIMGGQGLNQPQHF.

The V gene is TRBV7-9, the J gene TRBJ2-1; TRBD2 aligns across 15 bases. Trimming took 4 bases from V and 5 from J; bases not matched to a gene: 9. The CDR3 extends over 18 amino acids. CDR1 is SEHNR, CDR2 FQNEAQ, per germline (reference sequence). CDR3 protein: CASSSGLAGGPGDNEQFF. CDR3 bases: TGTGCCAGCAGCTCCGGACTAGCGGGAGGGCCGGGGGACAATGAGCAGTTCTTC.

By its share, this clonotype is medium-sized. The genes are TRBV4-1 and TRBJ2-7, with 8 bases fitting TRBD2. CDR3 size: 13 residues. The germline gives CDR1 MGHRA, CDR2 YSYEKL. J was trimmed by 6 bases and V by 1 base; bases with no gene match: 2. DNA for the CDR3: TGCGCCAGCAGCCAAGTTCTAGCGGGCGAGCAGTACTTC. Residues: CASSQVLAGEQYF.

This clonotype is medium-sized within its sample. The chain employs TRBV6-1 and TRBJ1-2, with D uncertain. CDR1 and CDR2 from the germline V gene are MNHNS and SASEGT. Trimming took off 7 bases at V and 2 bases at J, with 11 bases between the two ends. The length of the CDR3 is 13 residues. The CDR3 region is CASKLTANYGYTF. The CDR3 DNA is TGTGCCAGCAAACTTACAGCGAACTATGGCTACACCTTC.

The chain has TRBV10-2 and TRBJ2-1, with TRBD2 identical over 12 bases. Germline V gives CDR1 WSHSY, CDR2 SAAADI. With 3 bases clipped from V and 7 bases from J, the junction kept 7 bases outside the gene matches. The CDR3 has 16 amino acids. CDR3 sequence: CASSDLAGGPVNEQFF. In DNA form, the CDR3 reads TGCGCCAGCAGTGATCTAGCGGGAGGGCCCGTAAATGAGCAGTTCTTC.

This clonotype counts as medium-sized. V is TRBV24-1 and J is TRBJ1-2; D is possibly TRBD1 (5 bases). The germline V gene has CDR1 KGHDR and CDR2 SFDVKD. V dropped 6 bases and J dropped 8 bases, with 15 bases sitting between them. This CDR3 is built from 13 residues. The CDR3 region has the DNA TGTGCCACCAGTAGTGGAGGGGCCCACGGCTACACCTTC. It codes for CATSSGGAHGYTF.

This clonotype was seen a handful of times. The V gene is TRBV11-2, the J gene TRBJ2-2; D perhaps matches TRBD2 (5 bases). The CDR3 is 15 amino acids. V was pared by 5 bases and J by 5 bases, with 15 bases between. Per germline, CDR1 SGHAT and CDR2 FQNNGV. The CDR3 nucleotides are TGTGCCAGCAGCCTGGTTAGGGAGAATACCGGGGAGCTGTTTTTT. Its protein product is CASSLVRENTGELFF.

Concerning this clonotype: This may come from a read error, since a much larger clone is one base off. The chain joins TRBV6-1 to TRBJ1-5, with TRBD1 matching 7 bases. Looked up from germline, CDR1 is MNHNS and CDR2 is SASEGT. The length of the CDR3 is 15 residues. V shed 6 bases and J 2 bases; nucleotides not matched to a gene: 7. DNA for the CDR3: TGTGCCAGCAGCACGACAGGGTGTGGCAATCAGCCCCAGCATTTT. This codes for CASSTTGCGNQPQHF.

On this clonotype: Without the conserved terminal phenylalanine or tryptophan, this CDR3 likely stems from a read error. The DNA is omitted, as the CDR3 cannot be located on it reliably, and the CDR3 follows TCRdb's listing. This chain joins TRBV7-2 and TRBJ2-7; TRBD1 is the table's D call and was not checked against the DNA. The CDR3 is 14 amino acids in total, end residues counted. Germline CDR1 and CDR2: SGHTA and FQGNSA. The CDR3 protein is CASTPGTGGHEQSL.

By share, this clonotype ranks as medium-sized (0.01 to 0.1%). CDR3 DNA sequence: TGTGCCAGCAGGACACAAAGCTCCTATAATTCACCCCTCCACTTT. This codes for CASRTQSSYNSPLHF. This chain uses TRBV6-1 with TRBJ1-6; D gene uncertain. The CDR3 has 15 amino acids. Germline V gives CDR1 MNHNS, CDR2 SASEGT. V was trimmed by 6 bases and J by 0 bases, leaving 9 bases between them.

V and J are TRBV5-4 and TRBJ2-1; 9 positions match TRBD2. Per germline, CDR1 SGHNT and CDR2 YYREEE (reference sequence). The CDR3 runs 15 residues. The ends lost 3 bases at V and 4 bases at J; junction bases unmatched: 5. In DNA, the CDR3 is TGTGCCAGCAGCTCCCGGACTAGCGTTTACAATGAGCAGTTCTTC. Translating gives CASSSRTSVYNEQFF.

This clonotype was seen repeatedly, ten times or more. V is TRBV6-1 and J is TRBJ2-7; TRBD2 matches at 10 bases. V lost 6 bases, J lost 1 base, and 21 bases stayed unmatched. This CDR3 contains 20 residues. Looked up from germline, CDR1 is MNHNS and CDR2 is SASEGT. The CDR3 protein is CASRRGAGDKREGGSYEQYF. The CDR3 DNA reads TGTGCCAGCAGAAGGGGCGCCGGCGATAAGCGGGAGGGGGGGTCCTACGAGCAGTACTTC.

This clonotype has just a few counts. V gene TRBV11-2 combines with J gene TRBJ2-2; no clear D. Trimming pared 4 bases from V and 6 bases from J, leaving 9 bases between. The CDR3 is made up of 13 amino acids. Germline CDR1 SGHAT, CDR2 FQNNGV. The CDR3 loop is CASSSSKAGELFF. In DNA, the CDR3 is TGTGCCAGCAGCTCGTCCAAAGCCGGGGAGCTGTTTTTT.

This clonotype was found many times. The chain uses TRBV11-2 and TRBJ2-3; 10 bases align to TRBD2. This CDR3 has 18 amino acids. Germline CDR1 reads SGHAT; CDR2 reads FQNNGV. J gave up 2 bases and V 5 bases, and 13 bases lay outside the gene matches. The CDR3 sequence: CASSKARTSGYNTDTQYF. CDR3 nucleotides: TGTGCCAGCAGCAAAGCCCGGACTAGCGGATATAACACAGATACGCAGTATTTT. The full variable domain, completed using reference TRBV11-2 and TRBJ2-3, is EAGVAQSPRYKIIEKRQSVAFWCNPISGHATLYWYQQILGQGPKLLIQFQNNGVVDDSQLPKDRFSAERLKGVDSTLKIQPAKLEDSAVYLCASSKARTSGYNTDTQYFGPGTRLTVL.

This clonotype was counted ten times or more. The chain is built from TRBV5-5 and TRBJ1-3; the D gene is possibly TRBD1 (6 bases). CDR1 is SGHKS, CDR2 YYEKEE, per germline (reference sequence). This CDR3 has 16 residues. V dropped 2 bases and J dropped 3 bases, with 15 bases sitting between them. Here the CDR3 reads CASSFITGQVGNTIYF. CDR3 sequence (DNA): TGTGCCAGCAGCTTTATAACAGGGCAAGTTGGAAACACCATATATTTT.

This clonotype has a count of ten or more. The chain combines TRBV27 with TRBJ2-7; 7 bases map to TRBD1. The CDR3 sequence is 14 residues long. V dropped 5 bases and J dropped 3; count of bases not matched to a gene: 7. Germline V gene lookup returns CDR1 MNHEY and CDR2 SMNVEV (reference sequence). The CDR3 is CASSHPGQFYEQYF. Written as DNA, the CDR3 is TGTGCCAGCAGTCACCCGGGACAGTTCTACGAGCAGTACTTC.

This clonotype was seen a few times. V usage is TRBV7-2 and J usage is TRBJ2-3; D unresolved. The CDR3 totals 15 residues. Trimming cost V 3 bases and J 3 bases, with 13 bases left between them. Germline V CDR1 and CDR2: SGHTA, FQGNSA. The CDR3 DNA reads TGTGCCAGCAGCTTGTACGGTCAGCAGACAGATACGCAGTATTTT. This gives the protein CASSLYGQQTDTQYF. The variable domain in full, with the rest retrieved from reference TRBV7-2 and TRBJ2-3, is GAGVSQSPSNKVTEKGKDVELRCDPISGHTALYWYRQSLGQGLEFLIYFQGNSAPDKSGLPSDRFSAERTGGSVSTLTIQRTQQEDSAVYLCASSLYGQQTDTQYFGPGTRLTVL.

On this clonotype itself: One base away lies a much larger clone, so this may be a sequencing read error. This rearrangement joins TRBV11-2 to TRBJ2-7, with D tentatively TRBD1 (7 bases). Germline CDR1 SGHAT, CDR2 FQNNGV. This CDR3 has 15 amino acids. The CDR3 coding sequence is TGTGTCAGCAGCCAGGGGGGCATATTCTCCTACGAGCAGTACTTC. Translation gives CVSSQGGIFSYEQYF.

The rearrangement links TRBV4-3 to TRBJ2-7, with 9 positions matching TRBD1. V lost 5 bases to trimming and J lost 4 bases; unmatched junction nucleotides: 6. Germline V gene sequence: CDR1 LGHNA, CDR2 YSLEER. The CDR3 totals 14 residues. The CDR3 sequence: CASSTGTGSYEQYF. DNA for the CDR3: TGCGCCAGCAGCACCGGGACAGGGTCGTACGAGCAGTACTTC.

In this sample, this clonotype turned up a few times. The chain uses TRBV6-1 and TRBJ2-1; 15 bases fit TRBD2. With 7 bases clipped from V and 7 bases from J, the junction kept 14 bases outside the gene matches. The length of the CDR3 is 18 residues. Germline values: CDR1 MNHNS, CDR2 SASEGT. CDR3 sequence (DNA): TGTGCCAGCATCGGGACTAGCGGGAGGATCCTATTGGGAAATGAGCAGTTCTTC. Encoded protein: CASIGTSGRILLGNEQFF.

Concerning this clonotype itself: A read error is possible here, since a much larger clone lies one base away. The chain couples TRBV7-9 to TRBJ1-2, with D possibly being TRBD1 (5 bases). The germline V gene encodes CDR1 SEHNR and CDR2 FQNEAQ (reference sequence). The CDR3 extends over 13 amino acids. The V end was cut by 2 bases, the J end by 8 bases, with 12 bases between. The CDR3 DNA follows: TGTGCCAGCAGCTTAAGAGGGGTGAACGGCTACACCTTC. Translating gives CASSLRGVNGYTF.